Listed below are T cell receptor beta chains from one sample, sequenced in a study of T-cell memory formation after mild COVID-19. TCRdb re-called the 5' RACE reads through MiXCR, storing one row per CDR3 protein. The data contain fewer than 110,000 distinct CDR3 sequences, around 14% of them singletons. The specimen sequenced was PBMCs or a T cell subset sorted from them (not recorded which). The receptors were gathered from a man between 18 and 35 years old who had mild COVID-19 (a few samples of this study predate the infection). Cell type and time point are not known. The CDR3 runs from the conserved cysteine through the conserved F or W. A D gene is named only where the DNA matches it firmly. The listing skips clone size in some rows; elsewhere it reads once, few, many or a size class.

J,D,V,length,size,CDR3,DNA
TRBJ2-1,TRBD1,TRBV29-1,13,many,CSVYEGANNEQFF,TGCAGCGTGTACGAGGGGGCGAACAATGAGCAGTTCTTC
TRBJ2-5,NA,TRBV9,16,NA,CASSPRVYTAKETQYF,TGTGCCAGCAGCCCCCGTGTCTACACGGCCAAAGAGACCCAGTACTTC
TRBJ2-7,TRBD1,TRBV18,15,NA,CASSPLTGGFYEQYF,TGTGCCAGCTCACCACTGACAGGGGGATTCTACGAGCAGTACTTC
TRBJ1-1,NA,TRBV5-5,13,few,CASSPFMNTEAFF,TGTGCCAGCAGCCCGTTCATGAACACTGAAGCTTTCTTT
TRBJ1-2,NA,TRBV4-2,16,NA,CASSPRPVGGWDGYTF,TGTGCCAGCAGCCCAAGGCCGGTAGGGGGATGGGATGGCTACACCTTC
TRBJ2-7,NA,TRBV7-9,14,few,CASSGRDPLHEQYF,TGTGCCAGCAGCGGACGGGACCCTCTACACGAGCAGTACTTC
TRBJ1-2,NA,TRBV20-1,14,NA,CSARDPGVSDGYTF,TGCAGTGCTAGAGATCCCGGGGTCTCCGATGGCTACACCTTC
TRBJ1-5,TRBD1,TRBV6-2/TRBV6-3,14,many,CASSRTGEPQPQHF,TGTGCCAGCAGCCGGACAGGGGAACCCCAGCCCCAGCATTTT
TRBJ2-1,TRBD2,TRBV4-1,15,few,CASSQRAGASNEQFF,TGCGCCAGCAGCCAAAGAGCGGGGGCATCGAATGAGCAGTTCTTC
TRBJ2-5,TRBD2,TRBV4-2,16,NA,CASSPDRAGGQETQYF,TGTGCCAGCAGCCCCGATAGGGCGGGGGGCCAAGAGACCCAGTACTTC
TRBJ2-2,NA,TRBV6-5,16,few,CASRARGEKNTGELFF,TGTGCCAGCAGGGCGCGGGGAGAGAAGAACACCGGGGAGCTGTTTTTT
TRBJ2-5,TRBD1,TRBV12-3/TRBV12-4,17,NA,CASSLEWGGQGDETQYF,TGTGCCAGCAGTTTAGAGTGGGGGGGACAGGGAGATGAGACCCAGTACTTC
TRBJ1-1,TRBD1,TRBV5-1,15,NA,CASSYQGALNTEAFF,TGCGCCAGCAGCTATCAGGGGGCCCTGAACACTGAAGCTTTCTTT
TRBJ2-5,NA,TRBV6-2/TRBV6-3,16,few,CASSRLTGRLRETQYF,TGTGCCAGCAGTCGGTTGACGGGGCGGCTTAGAGAGACCCAGTACTTC
TRBJ2-7,TRBD1,TRBV27,14,few,CASSGRDRGGEQYF,TGTGCCAGCAGTGGACGGGACAGGGGAGGCGAGCAGTACTTC
TRBJ2-1,TRBD2,TRBV7-9,14,few,CARQVAGFHNEQFF,TGTGCTAGACAAGTAGCGGGGTTCCACAATGAGCAGTTCTTC
TRBJ2-5,TRBD2,TRBV6-5,17,NA,CASSWTSGGHRKETQYF,TGTGCCAGCAGTTGGACTAGCGGGGGACACCGAAAAGAGACCCAGTACTTC
TRBJ1-2,NA,TRBV19,14,NA,CASSGELANYGYTF,TGTGCCAGTAGTGGGGAGTTGGCTAACTATGGCTACACCTTC
TRBJ2-2,NA,TRBV24-1,16,few,CATSAWTPANTGELFF,TGTGCCACCAGTGCTTGGACTCCCGCGAACACCGGGGAGCTGTTTTTT
TRBJ2-6,NA,TRBV9,15,few,CASSVGASGANVLTF,TGTGCCAGCAGCGTAGGGGCCTCTGGGGCCAACGTCCTGACTTTC
TRBJ2-3,NA,TRBV7-9,16,few,CASSPQGGSGTDTQYF,TGTGCCAGCAGCCCCCAAGGGGGTTCTGGCACAGATACGCAGTATTTT
TRBJ2-2,NA,TRBV30,12,few,CAWHPNTGELFF,TGTGCCTGGCATCCGAACACCGGGGAGCTGTTTTTT
TRBJ1-2,NA,TRBV7-9,14,NA,CASSLVGAAYGYTF,TGTGCCAGCAGCTTAGTCGGGGCGGCTTATGGCTACACCTTC
TRBJ1-2,NA,TRBV4-3,15,once,CASSQEVLGNYGYTF,TGCGCCAGCAGCCAAGAGGTCCTTGGAAACTATGGCTACACCTTC
TRBJ1-1,NA,TRBV19,14,NA,CASSQGRGGTEAFF,TGTGCCAGTAGTCAGGGGAGGGGAGGCACTGAAGCTTTCTTT
TRBJ1-6,TRBD1,TRBV27,15,few,CASTVVTGGYSPLHF,TGTGCCAGCACTGTGGTTACAGGGGGCTATTCACCCCTCCACTTT
TRBJ2-7,NA,TRBV29-1,14,few,CSVTRGSLSYEQYF,TGCAGCGTTACTCGAGGGTCCCTCTCCTACGAGCAGTACTTC
TRBJ2-3,TRBD1,TRBV4-3,18,few,CASSQDLTGTGDTDTQYF,TGCGCCAGCAGCCAAGATTTGACCGGGACAGGGGACACAGATACGCAGTATTTT
TRBJ1-1,NA,TRBV5-1,13,many,CATNSFEGTEAFF,TGCGCCACCAATTCTTTCGAGGGCACTGAAGCTTTCTTT
TRBJ2-1,TRBD2,TRBV12-3/TRBV12-4,14,few,CASSFGTSENEQFF,TGTGCCAGCAGTTTCGGGACTAGCGAAAATGAGCAGTTCTTC
TRBJ2-7,NA,TRBV5-1,15,many,CASSLDAGLTYEQYF,TGCGCCAGCAGCTTGGATGCAGGGCTAACCTACGAGCAGTACTTC
TRBJ2-5,TRBD2,TRBV7-2,18,many,CASSLPTSSGGAQETQYF,TGTGCCAGCAGCTTACCCACCTCTAGCGGGGGCGCCCAAGAGACCCAGTACTTC
TRBJ1-1,NA,TRBV6-5,14,many,CASSYLGKNTEAFF,TGTGCCAGCAGTTACCTGGGTAAGAACACTGAAGCTTTCTTT
TRBJ2-1,NA,TRBV6-5,17,NA,CASSYSVPGDGYVEQFF,TGTGCCAGCAGTTACTCGGTCCCAGGGGACGGATACGTGGAGCAGTTCTTC
TRBJ2-3,TRBD1,TRBV12-3/TRBV12-4,13,many,CASTKGQGDTQYF,TGTGCCAGCACCAAGGGACAGGGGGATACGCAGTATTTT
TRBJ1-1,NA,TRBV5-1,14,NA,CASSPRGERTEAFF,TGCGCCAGCAGCCCCCGAGGGGAGCGCACTGAAGCTTTCTTT
TRBJ1-4,NA,TRBV12-3/TRBV12-4,16,few,CASSHGPLGQGEKLFF,TGTGCCAGCAGCCACGGACCGCTAGGTCAAGGGGAAAAACTGTTTTTT
TRBJ1-1,TRBD1,TRBV7-9,14,NA,CASSPGTANTEAFF,TGTGCCAGCAGCCCCGGGACAGCGAACACTGAAGCTTTCTTT
TRBJ1-1,NA,TRBV12-3/TRBV12-4,14,many,CASSLGPPGTEAFF,TGTGCCAGCAGTTTAGGGCCCCCGGGCACTGAAGCTTTCTTT
TRBJ1-1,NA,TRBV10-3,14,NA,CAISVSRGNTEAFF,TGTGCCATCAGTGTTTCCAGGGGGAACACTGAAGCTTTCTTT
TRBJ2-2,NA,TRBV29-1,14,few,CSVVFSKSTGELFF,TGCAGCGTTGTTTTCAGTAAGAGCACCGGGGAGCTGTTTTTT
TRBJ1-1,NA,TRBV6-5,13,few,CASTLGQNTEAFF,TGTGCCAGCACCCTGGGACAGAACACTGAAGCTTTCTTT
TRBJ2-1,NA,TRBV15,14,many,CATSRGRDKDEQFF,TGTGCCACCAGCAGAGGCCGCGACAAGGATGAGCAGTTCTTC
TRBJ2-2,TRBD2,TRBV7-8,16,NA,CASSLTSGGGTGELFF,TGTGCCAGCAGCCTCACTAGCGGGGGGGGCACCGGGGAGCTGTTTTTT
TRBJ2-7,TRBD1,TRBV11-2,13,few,CASTVQGDGEQYF,TGTGCCAGCACCGTACAGGGGGACGGCGAGCAGTACTTC
TRBJ2-7,TRBD1,TRBV7-9,14,few,CASSLGTEPEEQYF,TGTGCCAGCAGCTTGGGGACAGAACCGGAAGAGCAGTACTTC
TRBJ2-3,NA,TRBV3-1,15,few,CASSLGLGWADTQYF,TGTGCCAGCAGCCTCGGACTCGGCTGGGCAGATACGCAGTATTTT
TRBJ2-7,TRBD1,TRBV5-1,15,many,CASSWTGQASYEQYF,TGCGCCAGCAGCTGGACGGGACAGGCCTCCTACGAGCAGTACTTC
TRBJ1-5,NA,TRBV7-2,10,NA,CATERYPQHF,TGTGCCACCGAGCGGTATCCCCAGCATTTT
TRBJ2-7,NA,TRBV4-1,15,NA,CASSQRQGGYYEQYF,TGCGCCAGCAGCCAACGACAGGGAGGCTACTACGAGCAGTACTTC